This TCR beta chain is drawn from a study of radiation and T cells in renal cell carcinoma. On this clone: What it binds is not known.

Treatment: 15 Gy SBRT to primary tumor, nephrectomy 4 weeks later. This renal cell carcinoma was of the clear cell type. Data came from immunoSEQ multiplex PCR; TCRdb stores just in-frame clones and leaves some out. The sample includes 19,000 or so clones, 60% to 75% seen only once; the top ten take 9.5% to 15%. Study-wide results and limits: Top tumor clonotypes rose in blood 2 weeks post-radiation, then contracted.

The V segment lost 5 bases and the J segment 2 bases; nucleotides outside the gene matches: 6. The CDR3 spans 15 residues. Germline values: CDR1 SGHAT, CDR2 FQDESV (reference sequence). The source of this sequence is a woman aged 70-85 years with renal cell carcinoma. The J gene is TRBJ2-7, the V gene TRBV11-1; 10 bases are a match to TRBD1. The sample in question was tumor tissue, obtained from a patient whose treatment included radiotherapy and nephrectomy. DNA for the CDR3: TGTGCCAGCAGCGAGGGACAGGGGTTTCCCTACGAGCAGTACTTC. Translating gives CASSEGQGFPYEQYF.